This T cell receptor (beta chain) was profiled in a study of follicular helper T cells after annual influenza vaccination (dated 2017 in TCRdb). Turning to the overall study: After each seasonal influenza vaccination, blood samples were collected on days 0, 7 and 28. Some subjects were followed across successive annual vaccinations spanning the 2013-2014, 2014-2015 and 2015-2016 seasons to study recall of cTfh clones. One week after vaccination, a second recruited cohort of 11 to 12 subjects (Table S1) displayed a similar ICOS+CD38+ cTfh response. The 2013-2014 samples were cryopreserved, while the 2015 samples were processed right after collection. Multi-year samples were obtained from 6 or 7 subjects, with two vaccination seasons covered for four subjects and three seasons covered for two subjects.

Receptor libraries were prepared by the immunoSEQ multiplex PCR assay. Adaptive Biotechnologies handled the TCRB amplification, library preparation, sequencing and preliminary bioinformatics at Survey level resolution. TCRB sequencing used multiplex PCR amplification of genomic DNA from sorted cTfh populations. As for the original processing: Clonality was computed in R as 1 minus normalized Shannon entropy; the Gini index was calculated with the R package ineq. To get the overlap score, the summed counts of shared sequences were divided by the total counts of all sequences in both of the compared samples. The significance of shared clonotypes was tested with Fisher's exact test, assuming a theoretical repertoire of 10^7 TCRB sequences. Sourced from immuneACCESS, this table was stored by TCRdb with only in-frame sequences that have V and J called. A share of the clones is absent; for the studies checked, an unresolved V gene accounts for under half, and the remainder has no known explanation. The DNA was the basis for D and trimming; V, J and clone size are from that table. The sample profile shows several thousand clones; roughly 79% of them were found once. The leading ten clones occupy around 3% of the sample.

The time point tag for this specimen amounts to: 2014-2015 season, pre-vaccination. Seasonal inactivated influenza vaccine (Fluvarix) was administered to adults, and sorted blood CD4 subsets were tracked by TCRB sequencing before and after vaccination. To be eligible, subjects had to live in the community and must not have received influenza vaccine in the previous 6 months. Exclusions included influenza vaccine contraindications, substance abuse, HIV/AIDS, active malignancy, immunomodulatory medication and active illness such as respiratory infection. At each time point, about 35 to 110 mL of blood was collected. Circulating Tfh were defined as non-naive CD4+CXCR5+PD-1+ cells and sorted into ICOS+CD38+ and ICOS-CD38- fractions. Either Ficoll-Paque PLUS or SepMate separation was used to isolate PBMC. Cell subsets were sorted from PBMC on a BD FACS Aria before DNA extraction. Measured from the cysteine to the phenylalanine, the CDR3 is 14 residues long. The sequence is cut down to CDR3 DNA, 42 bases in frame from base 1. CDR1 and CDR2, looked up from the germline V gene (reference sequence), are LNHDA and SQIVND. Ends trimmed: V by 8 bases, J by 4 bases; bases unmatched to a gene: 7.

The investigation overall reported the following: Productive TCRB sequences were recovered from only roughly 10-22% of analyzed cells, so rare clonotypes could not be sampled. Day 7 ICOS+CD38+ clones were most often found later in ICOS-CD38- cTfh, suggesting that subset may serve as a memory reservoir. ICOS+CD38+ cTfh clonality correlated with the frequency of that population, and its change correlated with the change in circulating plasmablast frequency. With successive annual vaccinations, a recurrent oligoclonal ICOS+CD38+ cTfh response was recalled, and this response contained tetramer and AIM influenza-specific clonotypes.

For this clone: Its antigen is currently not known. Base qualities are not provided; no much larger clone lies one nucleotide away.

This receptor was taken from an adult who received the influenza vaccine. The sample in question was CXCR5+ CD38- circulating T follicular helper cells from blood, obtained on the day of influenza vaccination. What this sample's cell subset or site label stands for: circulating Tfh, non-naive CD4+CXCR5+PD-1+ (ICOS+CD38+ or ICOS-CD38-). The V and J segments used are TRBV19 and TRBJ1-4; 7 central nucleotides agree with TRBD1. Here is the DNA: TGTGCCAGTTGTACGACAGGGAATAATGAAAAACTGTTTTTT. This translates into CASCTTGNNEKLFF.